This is a list of T cell receptor beta chains from one sample in a study of cytomegalovirus exposure and HLA in healthy donors. Sequenced by immunoSEQ multiplex PCR; TCRdb stores in-frame clones only, minus some. The data show about 190,000 clones, more than 60% seen once. Sequencing used PBMCs. The receptors stem from a woman between 25 and 40 years old in good health and CMV-seropositive. Each CDR3 is given with its conserved first and last residue. The order of the fields is J gene, V gene, clone size, D gene, CDR3 protein, CDR3 DNA. A D gene is named only where the DNA matches it firmly. Not all rows give a size; the values are once, few, many and, for expanded clones, a class.

TRBJ2-1 TRBV6-5 - - CASSYTQGVEGNEQFF TGTGCCAGCAGTTATACTCAGGGCGTCGAAGGCAATGAGCAGTTCTTC
TRBJ2-3 TRBV5-1 - - CASSLAGRGPTDTQYF TGCGCCAGCAGCTTGGCCGGGCGGGGGCCCACAGATACGCAGTATTTT
TRBJ2-7 TRBV27 - - CASSPRGQFTYEQYF TGTGCCAGCAGCCCTAGAGGGCAGTTCACCTACGAGCAGTACTTC
TRBJ1-5 TRBV6-1 - TRBD1 CASSSTGYNQPQHF TGTGCCAGCAGCTCGACAGGGTACAATCAGCCCCAGCATTTT
TRBJ1-6 TRBV7-9 - - CASSLQGGIGGSPLHF TGTGCCAGCAGCTTACAGGGAGGGATTGGGGGATCACCCCTCCACTTT
TRBJ1-1 TRBV27 - TRBD1 CASSPGTGNTEAFF TGTGCCAGCAGTCCAGGGACAGGGAACACTGAAGCTTTCTTT
TRBJ1-6 TRBV19 few TRBD1 CASSILGQGGSPLHF TGTGCCAGTAGTATTCTCGGCCAGGGGGGTTCACCCCTCCACTTT
TRBJ2-3 TRBV15 - - CATSSKEEGTLVSTDTQYF TGTGCCACCAGCAGCAAAGAGGAAGGGACTCTAGTTAGCACAGATACGCAGTATTTT
TRBJ2-1 TRBV5-1 - TRBD2 CASSLSEGPGGYNEQFF TGCGCCAGCAGCTTGAGCGAGGGCCCCGGGGGGTACAATGAGCAGTTCTTC
TRBJ2-7 TRBV6-5 - - CASRGASPAYEQYF TGTGCCAGCAGGGGAGCTAGTCCCGCCTACGAGCAGTACTTC
TRBJ2-3 TRBV4-1 - - CASSQDGRVPSTDTQYF TGCGCCAGCAGCCAAGATGGGCGGGTCCCTAGCACAGATACGCAGTATTTT